The TCR beta chain described here comes from a study of CD8 T cells in Susac syndrome (dated by TCRdb to between 2018 and 2021). About the study as a whole: Repertoire sequencing was used to test whether CD8+ T cell activation and differentiation in Susac syndrome was antigen driven.

The germline V gene (reference sequence) provides CDR1 DFQATT and CDR2 SNEGSKA. The CDR3 starts with the cysteine, ends with the phenylalanine, and has 15 residues. Of the read, only the CDR3 DNA is kept; its 45 bases are in frame from base 1. V drops 6 bases and J drops 7 bases, leaving 24 bases in between. High-throughput TCR beta sequencing profiled peripheral blood CD8+ and CD4+ T cells from healthy donors, Susac syndrome patients and multiple sclerosis patients. Healthy donors were age- and sex-matched controls. Bulk CD8+ and CD4+ T cells were purified magnetically by negative isolation, whereas CD8+ TEMRA cells were enriched by FACS. Blood was collected in EDTA tubes and processed within 24 hours, with PBMCs isolated through density gradient centrifugation. PBMCs intended for TCR sequencing were frozen in liquid nitrogen and were later thawed in a 37 degrees C water bath. Purity of sorted or isolated CD4+, CD8+ and CD8+ TEMRA cells was at least 90%.

Of note for this clonotype: Its antigen is currently not known. Base qualities are not provided; no much larger clone lies one nucleotide away.

Results and caveats for the whole study, not just this receptor: The TCR sequencing and HLA analysis was acknowledged to have included a relatively small number of individuals.

RNA was extracted with the RNeasy kit and roughly 0.45 to 1 ug was reverse transcribed using random hexamers. The immunoSEQ multiplex PCR assay, which covers 54 Vbeta and 13 Jbeta segments, was used to amplify TCR beta CDR3 regions. PCR amplification bias was corrected using a synthetic template baseline for primer optimization and computational correction. The paper's data handling went like this. Reads were annotated to V, D and J genes per IMGT and analyzed with immunoSEQ Analyzer, keeping only productive sequences. Clonality was calculated as one minus the Shannon entropy normalized by log2 of the number of productive unique sequences. For each patient and control, public and private clones were evaluated among the 100 most prevalent clones. Susac-specific clones were defined as absent from healthy and MS cohorts, about 1,100 published viral clones and other ImmuneACCESS disease sequences. The raw public reads went through TCRdb reprocessing: fastp at Q25, MiXCR clone calling, in-frame beta chains kept. For every CDR3 protein sequence, its rows merge into one entry that carries the most common genes and DNA. TCRdb, not the original authors, processed these V and J calls. For this sample the table gives approximately 120,000 distinct CDR3 sequences, of which around 90% were detected only once. About 0.14% of the sample lies in the top ten.

The sequenced sample consisted of CD4+ T cells from PBMCs. This receptor was obtained from a human donor in good health. This receptor chain uses TRBV20-1 and TRBJ1-2, with TRBD1 as a weak D call on 6 bases. The CDR3 is CSAGETVGGSSGYTF. The nucleotide sequence is TGCAGTGCGGGGGAGACGGTAGGGGGTAGTTCTGGCTACACCTTC.